The source of this TCR beta chain is a study of T cell clusters in autoimmune cytopenias. On the study more broadly: A median of about 50,000 TRB reads per sample yielded a median approximately 2,500 distinct clonotypes.

This clonotype ranks as medium-sized in terms of frequency. Its antigen is unidentified. TRB was amplified from roughly 0.25 ug of peripheral blood genomic DNA per sample. General study findings and limits: Healthy donors had roughly 3-fold more exclusive TRB clusters than active autoimmune hepatitis patients.

TRB rearrangements were amplified by touch-down multiplex PCR with mixed TRB-A/B primers. TCRdb re-called the multiplex PCR reads and catalogs CDR3 proteins one per entry, DNA excluded. The sample holds about 5,100 distinct CDR3 sequences. The CDR3 loop spans 13 amino acids. Germline CDR1 and CDR2: LNHDA and SQIVND (reference sequence). Separately, the same data were catalogued under a study of T cell repertoires in aging, cancer and after chemotherapy.

This TCR was recovered from a human donor in good health. Sequencing used peripheral blood. This chain uses TRBV19 with TRBJ2-5. CDR3 sequence: CASSIGQQETQYF.